This T cell receptor (beta chain) emerged from a study of blood T cell repertoires in COVID-19. Study details: The United States, Italy and Spain supplied acute and convalescent COVID-19 samples. PBMCs, B-cell-depleted T cells, or T cells were the source of the cDNA or gDNA that made up the material.

Per the original data handling: Amplification of reference gene primers provided the estimated nucleated cell counts. The table came from immunoSEQ multiplex PCR; TCRdb's copy has only in-frame clones and leaves some out. The V and J calls and clone size come from that table; D and trimming were worked out from the DNA. The top ten clones hold 1.7% of a sample with 97,000 or so clones, 75% to 95% of them seen once. The length of the CDR3 is 17 residues. Losses at the gene ends were 1 base for V and 9 bases for J; bases not matched to a gene: 16. Germline lookup yields CDR1 SGHTS and CDR2 YDEGEE. V is TRBV5-8 and J is TRBJ1-5, with 7 bases identical to TRBD1. Sequenced input: peripheral blood. This TCR was sampled from a man in his fifties or sixties with acute or convalescent COVID-19. CDR3 DNA: TGTGCCAGCAGCTTGTTGGGACAGCGGCCCTCCTCGTGGCCCCAGCATTTT. It translates to CASSLLGQRPSSWPQHF.